A selection of T cell receptor beta chains follows, all from one sample in a study of beta chain features in type 1 diabetes. The table came from immunoSEQ multiplex PCR; TCRdb's copy has only in-frame clones and leaves some out. Here the sample spans around 100,000 clones, under 30% being singletons. The sequenced material came from central memory CD4+ T cells from blood. The receptor source for this set is a woman between 18 and 29 years old with type 1 diabetes. CDR3s include the opening cysteine and the closing phenylalanine or tryptophan. The order of the fields is CDR3 protein, CDR3 DNA, J gene, clone size, D gene, V gene. A D gene is named only where the DNA matches it firmly. Rows give clone size only sometimes, using once, few, many, or a class for an expanded clone.

CASSLGHLNTGELFF TGTGCCAGCAGCTTGGGACACCTGAACACCGGGGAGCTGTTTTTT TRBJ2-2 few NA TRBV5-6
CASSSREGRGAYEQYF TGTGCCAGCAGCTCCCGAGAGGGGAGGGGAGCCTACGAGCAGTACTTC TRBJ2-7 NA TRBD2 TRBV7-9
CASARDTTDTQYF TGTGCCAGCGCTAGGGACACCACAGATACGCAGTATTTT TRBJ2-3 few NA TRBV7-2
CASSLFASGTSGRKSGDEQFF TGCGCCAGCAGTTTGTTCGCCTCCGGGACTAGCGGGAGGAAGTCGGGCGATGAGCAGTTCTTC TRBJ2-1 few TRBD2 TRBV5-1
CASSAGGGGQGNEQFF TGTGCCAGCAGCGCCGGAGGGGGGGGCCAGGGCAATGAGCAGTTCTTC TRBJ2-1 NA NA TRBV7-9
CASSLFQGQLRADIQYF TGTGCCAGCAGTTTATTTCAAGGGCAATTGAGGGCGGACATTCAGTACTTC TRBJ2-4 NA NA TRBV28
CATSRDLGGRALETQYF TGTGCCACCAGCAGAGATCTGGGCGGGAGGGCCTTGGAGACCCAGTACTTC TRBJ2-5 few TRBD2 TRBV15
CASTASGATRTQYF TGTGCCAGCACAGCGTCGGGCGCAACTAGGACCCAGTACTTC TRBJ2-5 few NA TRBV6-1
CASSEIQGNYGYTF TGTGCCAGCAGCGAAATACAGGGGAACTATGGCTACACCTTC TRBJ1-2 few TRBD1 TRBV11-2
CASSSGLPNQPQHF TGTGCCAGCAGCTCGGGATTGCCTAACCAGCCCCAGCATTTT TRBJ1-5 NA NA TRBV7-9
CASSPSGSTRSIYEQYF TGTGCCAGCTCACCAAGCGGATCTACGAGGTCGATCTACGAGCAGTACTTC TRBJ2-7 NA NA TRBV18
CASRKQGGNQPQHF TGTGCCAGCAGGAAACAGGGGGGGAATCAGCCCCAGCATTTT TRBJ1-5 few TRBD1 TRBV28
CASSNRRGLEQFF TGTGCCAGCAGCAACCGGAGGGGACTTGAGCAGTTCTTC TRBJ2-1 NA NA TRBV7-2
CASSMISSGSYEQYF TGTGCCAGTAGTATGATCTCTAGCGGGTCCTACGAGCAGTACTTC TRBJ2-7 NA TRBD2 TRBV19
CASSLGGLPDTQYF TGTGCCAGCAGCCTAGGGGGTCTCCCAGATACGCAGTATTTT TRBJ2-3 NA NA TRBV2
CAWSRSVQETQYF TGTGCCTGGAGTCGAAGCGTTCAAGAGACCCAGTACTTC TRBJ2-5 NA NA TRBV30
CASSPGWRGLMNTEAFF TGTGCCAGCAGCCCCGGGTGGAGGGGGCTCATGAACACTGAAGCTTTCTTT TRBJ1-1 NA TRBD1 TRBV28
CASSLAGGNQPQHF TGTGCCAGCAGCTTAGCGGGGGGGAATCAGCCCCAGCATTTT TRBJ1-5 NA NA TRBV7-2
CASSLAPNEKLFF TGTGCCAGCAGTTTGGCACCTAATGAAAAACTGTTTTTT TRBJ1-4 NA NA TRBV27
CASSTGWGYSGNTIYF TGTGCCAGCAGTACGGGGTGGGGATACTCTGGAAACACCATATATTTT TRBJ1-3 few NA TRBV6-6
CASSYERGETQYF TGTGCCAGCAGTTACGAGCGGGGGGAGACCCAGTACTTC TRBJ2-5 few TRBD2 TRBV6-5
CAWRGAGGRAFF TGTGCCTGGAGAGGCGCAGGGGGCCGTGCTTTCTTT TRBJ1-1 few TRBD1 TRBV30
CASGETSGSFEQYF TGTGCCAGCGGGGAGACTAGCGGGAGTTTCGAGCAGTACTTC TRBJ2-7 many TRBD2 TRBV2
CASSEARMGAGTQYF TGTGCCAGCAGTGAAGCGCGGATGGGCGCGGGGACCCAGTACTTC TRBJ2-5 few NA TRBV2
CSVRTGDHQPQHF TGCAGCGTCAGGACAGGGGACCATCAGCCCCAGCATTTT TRBJ1-5 few TRBD1 TRBV29-1
CASSQESARSSGNTIYF TGCGCCAGCAGCCAAGAATCGGCAAGGAGCTCTGGAAACACCATATATTTT TRBJ1-3 NA NA TRBV4-3
CASSPTGSYEQYF TGTGCCAGCAGCCCGACAGGTTCCTACGAGCAGTACTTC TRBJ2-7 few NA TRBV27
CASSNTLGQGETQYF TGTGCCAGCAGCAATACTCTCGGGCAGGGAGAGACCCAGTACTTC TRBJ2-5 NA NA TRBV27
CASSGTSGSADTQYF TGTGCCAGCAGTGGTACTAGCGGGAGCGCAGATACGCAGTATTTT TRBJ2-3 few TRBD2 TRBV25-1
CASSEGARGNIQYF TGTGCCAGCAGTGAAGGGGCGCGAGGGAACATTCAGTACTTC TRBJ2-4 many NA TRBV2
CASSMDSGYEQYF TGTGCCAGTAGTATGGACAGCGGCTACGAGCAGTACTTC TRBJ2-7 few NA TRBV19
CASSQGLAQQETQYF TGTGCCAGCAGCCAAGGACTAGCTCAACAAGAGACCCAGTACTTC TRBJ2-5 NA TRBD2 TRBV14
CASSQRDSYTDTQYF TGTGCCAGCAGCCAAAGGGACAGTTACACAGATACGCAGTATTTT TRBJ2-3 few TRBD1 TRBV7-8
CASSEMGSGRDEQFF TGTGCCAGCAGTGAAATGGGTAGCGGGAGGGATGAGCAGTTCTTC TRBJ2-1 few TRBD2 TRBV6-1
CASGLGTALSGNTIYF TGTGCTAGTGGTCTAGGGACAGCGCTTTCTGGAAACACCATATATTTT TRBJ1-3 NA TRBD1 TRBV12-5
CASSPLNQINTEAFF TGTGCCAGCTCACCGCTAAACCAAATAAACACTGAAGCTTTCTTT TRBJ1-1 few NA TRBV18
CASSTRPATNEKLFF TGTGCCAGCAGTACCAGGCCTGCAACTAATGAAAAACTGTTTTTT TRBJ1-4 NA NA TRBV27
CASSERPEAGSEQFF TGTGCCAGCAGTGAAAGGCCTGAGGCGGGCAGTGAGCAGTTCTTC TRBJ2-1 few NA TRBV6-1
CASSLPPRASGIHPNEQFF TGTGCCAGCAGCTTACCCCCCCGGGCTAGCGGGATACATCCCAATGAGCAGTTCTTC TRBJ2-1 NA TRBD2 TRBV7-9
CSVEKTGGAAQYF TGCAGCGTTGAAAAGACAGGGGGCGCGGCCCAGTACTTC TRBJ2-5 many TRBD1 TRBV29-1
CASSYGQVNTEAFF TGTGCCAGCAGTTACGGGCAGGTGAACACTGAAGCTTTCTTT TRBJ1-1 few NA TRBV6-5
CASSLGTGGTDTQYF TGTGCCAGCAGTCTCGGGACAGGGGGCACAGATACGCAGTATTTT TRBJ2-3 few TRBD1 TRBV28
CASSLDYSTDTQYF TGTGCCAGCAGCCTAGACTACAGCACAGATACGCAGTATTTT TRBJ2-3 NA NA TRBV7-9
CASSPRLAGGPYEQYF TGTGCCAGCAGTCCGAGGTTAGCGGGAGGGCCGTACGAGCAGTACTTC TRBJ2-7 few TRBD2 TRBV28
CASSVTGRTYEQYF TGTGCCAGCAGCGTGACAGGCCGTACCTACGAGCAGTACTTC TRBJ2-7 NA NA TRBV7-2
CASSLEWTSVYNEQFF TGCGCCAGCAGCTTGGAGTGGACTAGCGTATACAATGAGCAGTTCTTC TRBJ2-1 NA TRBD2 TRBV5-1
CASSSTSGTGNTEAFF TGTGCCAGCAGCTCAACCTCCGGGACAGGCAACACTGAAGCTTTCTTT TRBJ1-1 NA TRBD1 TRBV7-9
CASSPNPASGETQYF TGTGCCAGCAGCCCGAACCCAGCTAGCGGGGAGACCCAGTACTTC TRBJ2-5 NA TRBD2 TRBV7-8
CASSLQQGSTEAFF TGCGCCAGCAGCCTTCAACAGGGGAGCACTGAAGCTTTCTTT TRBJ1-1 NA TRBD1 TRBV5-1
CASSLVEAKGRAFF TGTGCCAGCAGCTTGGTAGAGGCCAAAGGGAGGGCTTTCTTT TRBJ1-1 NA NA TRBV5-4
CASSPTRVGGDTIYF TGTGCCAGCAGTCCAACCAGGGTCGGGGGTGACACCATATATTTT TRBJ1-3 NA NA TRBV25-1
CASSLGTGDYYEQYF TGTGCCAGCAGCTTAGGTACAGGGGATTACTACGAGCAGTACTTC TRBJ2-7 NA TRBD1 TRBV7-2
CASSQEGGMGKGNQPQHF TGCGCCAGCAGCCAAGAAGGGGGAATGGGAAAGGGCAATCAGCCCCAGCATTTT TRBJ1-5 NA NA TRBV4-1
CASSLGDRTGYTF TGTGCCAGCAGCTTAGGGGACAGGACCGGCTACACCTTC TRBJ1-2 few TRBD1 TRBV7-2